Below, 3 T cell receptor beta chains from the same sample are listed, as sequenced in a study of pediatric ulcerative colitis. TCRdb's copy holds only in-frame clones and misses some; the assay was immunoSEQ multiplex PCR. The sample lists some 60,000 clones; 77% were seen once. Input material: blood. The receptors here all came from a boy younger than 18 with moderate ulcerative colitis.

On this clone itself: The conserved final phenylalanine or tryptophan is absent from the CDR3, which likely points to a read error. Because the CDR3's place on the DNA is in doubt, the DNA is left out and the CDR3 is given as listed by TCRdb. The genes are TRBV28 and TRBJ1-1. 11 amino acids form the CDR3, both terminal residues included. Per the germline V gene, CDR1 is MDHEN and CDR2 is SYDVKM. CDR3 amino acids: CARIRSLDREG.

The genes are TRBV2 and TRBJ2-7; D is uncertain. Per germline, CDR1 SNHLY and CDR2 FYNNEI. This CDR3 is 13 amino acids long. The V gene lost 11 bases and the J gene lost 5 bases, with 19 bases spanning the gap. The CDR3 region has the DNA TGTGCCTGCCTAACGGGCAGCCGGAACGAGCAGTACTTC. Translated, it gives CACLTGSRNEQYF.

This clone was seen once. This rearrangement joins TRBV30 to TRBJ2-1; 8 nucleotides align to TRBD2. With V trimmed by 1 base and J by 9 bases, 5 bases remained unmatched. Germline lookup yields CDR1 GTSNPN and CDR2 SVGIG (reference sequence). This CDR3 spans 13 amino acids. In DNA, the CDR3 is TGTGCCTGGAGTGGGACTAGCTGGGGTGAGCAGTTCTTC. Encoded protein: CAWSGTSWGEQFF.